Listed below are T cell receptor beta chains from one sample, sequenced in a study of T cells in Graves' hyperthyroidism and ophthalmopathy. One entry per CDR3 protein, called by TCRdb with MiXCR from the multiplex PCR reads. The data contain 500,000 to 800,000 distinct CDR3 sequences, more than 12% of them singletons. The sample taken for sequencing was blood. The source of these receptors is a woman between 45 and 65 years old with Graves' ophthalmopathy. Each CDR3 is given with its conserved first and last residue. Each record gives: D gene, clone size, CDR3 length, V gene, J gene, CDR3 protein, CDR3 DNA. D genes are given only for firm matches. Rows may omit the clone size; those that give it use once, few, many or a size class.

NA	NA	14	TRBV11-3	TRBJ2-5	CASRLNRVGETQYF	TGTGCCAGCAGATTGAACAGGGTGGGAGAGACCCAGTACTTC
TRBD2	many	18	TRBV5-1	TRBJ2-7	CASSGGVLAGKDPYEQYF	TGCGCCAGCAGCGGAGGGGTCCTAGCGGGGAAGGACCCTTACGAGCAGTACTTC
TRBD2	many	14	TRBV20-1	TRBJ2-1	CSASGSVAYNEQFF	TGCAGTGCCAGCGGGAGTGTGGCCTACAATGAGCAGTTCTTC
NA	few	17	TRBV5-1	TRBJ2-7	CASSSRAAAYVPYEQYF	TGCGCCAGCAGCTCTCGCGCGGCCGCCTACGTTCCTTACGAGCAGTACTTC
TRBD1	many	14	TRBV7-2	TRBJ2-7	CASSPSTGGFEQYF	TGTGCCAGCAGCCCTTCGACAGGGGGCTTCGAGCAGTACTTC
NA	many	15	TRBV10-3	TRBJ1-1	CAISDPVELNTEAFF	TGTGCCATCAGTGATCCAGTCGAACTGAACACTGAAGCTTTCTTT
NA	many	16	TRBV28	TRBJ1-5	CASSFLGSYYNQPQHF	TGTGCCAGCAGTTTCTTGGGAAGTTACTACAATCAGCCCCAGCATTTT
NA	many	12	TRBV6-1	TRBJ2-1	CASGGVYNEQFF	TGTGCCAGCGGCGGGGTCTACAATGAGCAGTTCTTC
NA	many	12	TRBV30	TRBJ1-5	CAWSQDSQPQHF	TGTGCCTGGAGTCAAGATTCTCAGCCCCAGCATTTT
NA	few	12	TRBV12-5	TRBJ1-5	CASGLVRQPQHF	TGTGCTAGTGGTTTGGTGCGTCAGCCCCAGCATTTT
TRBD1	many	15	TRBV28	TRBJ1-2	CASSPKTGTGAGYTF	TGTGCCAGCAGTCCCAAAACCGGGACAGGGGCTGGCTACACCTTC
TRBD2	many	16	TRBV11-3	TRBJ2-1	CASSLGGALGHDEQFF	TGTGCCAGCAGCCTCGGGGGGGCGCTGGGCCATGATGAGCAGTTCTTC
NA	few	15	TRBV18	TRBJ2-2	CASSRQGGDTGELFF	TGTGCCAGCTCACGACAGGGCGGGGACACCGGGGAGCTGTTTTTT
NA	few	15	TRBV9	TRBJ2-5	CASSVSLGPPETQYF	TGTGCCAGCAGCGTATCCCTCGGGCCCCCAGAGACCCAGTACTTC
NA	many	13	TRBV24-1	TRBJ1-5	CATREDSNQPQHF	TGTGCCACCAGGGAAGATAGCAATCAGCCCCAGCATTTT
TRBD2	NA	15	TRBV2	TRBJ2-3	CASRPTTSGKNTQYF	TGTGCCAGCAGACCTACAACTAGCGGGAAGAATACGCAGTATTTT
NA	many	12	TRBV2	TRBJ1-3	CASSRVGNTIYF	TGTGCCAGCAGCAGGGTCGGAAACACCATATATTTT
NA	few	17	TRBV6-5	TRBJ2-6	CASSYSGGGTGANVLTF	TGTGCCAGCAGTTACTCTGGGGGAGGAACTGGGGCCAACGTCCTGACTTTC
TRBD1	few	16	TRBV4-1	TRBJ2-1	CASSQVGPGGKNEQFF	TGCGCCAGCAGCCAAGTCGGGCCAGGGGGTAAGAATGAGCAGTTCTTC
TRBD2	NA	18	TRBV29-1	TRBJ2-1	CSVVSLAGGLGSYNEQFF	TGCAGCGTTGTTTCCCTAGCGGGAGGGCTTGGCTCCTACAATGAGCAGTTCTTC
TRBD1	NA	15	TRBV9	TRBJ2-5	CASSKSGQDQETQYF	TGTGCCAGCAGCAAATCGGGACAGGATCAAGAGACCCAGTACTTC
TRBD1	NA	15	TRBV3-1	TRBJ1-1	CASSRGQGADTEAFF	TGTGCCAGCAGCCGTGGACAGGGGGCGGACACTGAAGCTTTCTTT
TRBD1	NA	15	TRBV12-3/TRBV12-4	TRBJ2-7	CASSKPGQGPYEQYF	TGTGCCAGCAGTAAGCCGGGACAGGGACCCTACGAGCAGTACTTC
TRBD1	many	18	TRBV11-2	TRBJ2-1	CASSLDGQGRDHYNEQFF	TGTGCCAGCAGCTTAGACGGACAGGGCCGGGACCACTACAATGAGCAGTTCTTC
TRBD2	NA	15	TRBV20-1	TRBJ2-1	CSARGSGRAYNEQFF	TGCAGTGCTAGAGGTAGCGGGAGGGCCTACAATGAGCAGTTCTTC
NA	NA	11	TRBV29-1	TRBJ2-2	CSVYLTGELFF	TGCAGCGTTTACCTTACCGGGGAGCTGTTTTTT
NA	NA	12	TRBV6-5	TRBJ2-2	CASSYSLWELFF	TGTGCCAGCAGTTACTCGCTTTGGGAGCTGTTTTTT
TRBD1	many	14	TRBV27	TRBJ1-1	CASSRGQGPQGAFF	TGTGCCAGCAGTCGGGGACAGGGACCCCAAGGAGCTTTCTTT
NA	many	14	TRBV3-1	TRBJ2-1	CASSHRSQVPWRFF	TGTGCCAGCAGCCACCGGTCTCAGGTCCCTTGGCGGTTCTTC
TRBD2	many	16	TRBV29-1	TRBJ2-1	CSVGPLGLGSYNEQFF	TGCAGCGTTGGCCCATTGGGACTAGGCTCCTACAATGAGCAGTTCTTC
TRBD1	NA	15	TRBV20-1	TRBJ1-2	CSARGTGNDLYGYTF	TGCAGTGCTAGGGGGACAGGAAACGATCTCTATGGCTACACCTTC
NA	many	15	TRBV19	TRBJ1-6	CASSIVDSLNSPLHF	TGTGCCAGTAGTATAGTGGACAGCTTGAATTCACCCCTCCACTTT
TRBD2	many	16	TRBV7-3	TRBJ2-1	CASSLGTSGSNYEQFF	TGTGCCAGCAGCTTAGGAACTAGCGGGAGTAACTATGAGCAGTTCTTC
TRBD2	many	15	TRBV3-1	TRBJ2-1	CASSQGVAGGLEQFF	TGTGCCAGCAGCCAAGGGGTAGCGGGAGGCCTTGAGCAGTTCTTC
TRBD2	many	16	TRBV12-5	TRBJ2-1	CASGLVLGGGYNEQFF	TGTGCTAGTGGTTTGGTACTGGGGGGGGGGTACAATGAGCAGTTCTTC
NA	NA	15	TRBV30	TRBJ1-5	CAWSVRGRGGQPQHF	TGTGCCTGGAGTGTACGCGGCAGGGGTGGTCAGCCCCAGCATTTT
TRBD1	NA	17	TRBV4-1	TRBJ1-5	CASSQGPGTEMNQPQHF	TGCGCCAGCAGCCAAGGACCCGGGACAGAGATGAATCAGCCCCAGCATTTT
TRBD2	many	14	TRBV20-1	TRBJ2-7	CSARETSGRPEQYF	TGCAGTGCTAGAGAGACTAGCGGGAGACCCGAGCAGTACTTC
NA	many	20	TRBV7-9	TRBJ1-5	CASSLVKSSSSRYSNQPQHF	TGTGCCAGCAGCTTAGTTAAGAGTTCCAGCAGTCGCTATAGCAATCAGCCCCAGCATTTT
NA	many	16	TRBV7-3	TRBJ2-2	CASSSGHLALTGELFF	TGTGCCAGCAGCTCCGGACACCTCGCCCTCACCGGGGAGCTGTTTTTT
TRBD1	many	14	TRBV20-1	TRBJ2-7	CSARTGSVDYEQYF	TGCAGTGCTAGGACAGGGTCGGTAGACTACGAGCAGTACTTC
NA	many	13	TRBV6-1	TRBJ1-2	CASSLSGVHGYTF	TGTGCCAGCAGCCTCTCGGGGGTCCATGGCTACACCTTC
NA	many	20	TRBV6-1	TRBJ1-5	CASSARPTGTAYLSNQPQHF	TGTGCCAGCAGTGCAAGACCCACAGGGACCGCGTATCTCAGCAATCAGCCCCAGCATTTT
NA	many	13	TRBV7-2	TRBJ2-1	CASSLGRHSEQFF	TGTGCCAGCAGCTTAGGGAGGCACAGTGAGCAGTTCTTC
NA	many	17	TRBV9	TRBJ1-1	CASSVGAGFVMRTEAFF	TGTGCCAGCAGCGTAGGGGCAGGGTTTGTTATGAGGACTGAAGCTTTCTTT
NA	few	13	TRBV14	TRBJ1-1	CASSRKGNTEAFF	TGTGCCAGCAGCCGAAAGGGAAACACTGAAGCTTTCTTT
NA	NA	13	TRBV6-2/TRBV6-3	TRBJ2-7	CASSPTGRCEQYF	TGTGCCAGCAGTCCGACAGGCCGCTGCGAGCAGTACTTC